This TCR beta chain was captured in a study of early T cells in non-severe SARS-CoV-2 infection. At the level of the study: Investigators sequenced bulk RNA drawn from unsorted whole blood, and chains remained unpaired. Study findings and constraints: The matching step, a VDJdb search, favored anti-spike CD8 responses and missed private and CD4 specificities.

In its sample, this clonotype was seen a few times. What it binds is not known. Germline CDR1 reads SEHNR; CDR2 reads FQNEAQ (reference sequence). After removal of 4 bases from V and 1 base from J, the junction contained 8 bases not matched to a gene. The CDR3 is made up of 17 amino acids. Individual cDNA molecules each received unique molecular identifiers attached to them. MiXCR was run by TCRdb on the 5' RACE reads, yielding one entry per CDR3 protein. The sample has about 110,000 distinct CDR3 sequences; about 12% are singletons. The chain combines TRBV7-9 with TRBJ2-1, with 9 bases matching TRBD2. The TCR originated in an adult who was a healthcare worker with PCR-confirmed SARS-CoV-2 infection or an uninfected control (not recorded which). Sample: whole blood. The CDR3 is CASSSKGGGASYNEQFF. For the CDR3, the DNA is TGTGCCAGCAGCTCCAAGGGCGGGGGGGCGTCCTACAATGAGCAGTTCTTC.